These 3 T cell receptor beta chains were all obtained from the same sample, sequenced in a study of shared clonotypes between healthy human individuals. Profiling relied on immunoSEQ multiplex PCR, and the TCRdb table lists in-frame clones only, not all of them. The sample has over a million clones; about three quarters are singletons. Sequences were obtained from memory CD4+ T cells sorted from blood. As for subset: CD45RA-negative fraction. The receptors were sampled from a man aged 18 to 29 in good health.

Comments on this clone: A much larger clone differs by one base, so this may be a read error. Other nucleotide sequences from this sample produce the same CDR3. The chain is built from TRBV4-1 and TRBJ2-3; a weak D match, TRBD1 (5 bases). Germline V gives CDR1 MGHRA, CDR2 YSYEKL. This CDR3 comprises 15 residues. V lost 3 bases and J lost 3, with 13 bases in between. The CDR3 coding sequence is TGCGCCAGCAGCCAGAAGGGGTCTCAGACAGATACGCAGTATTTT. Translation: CASSQKGSQTDTQYF.

This clone has just one count. Other DNA sequences in the sample encode the same CDR3. The chain has TRBV9 and TRBJ1-1, with D hard to call. This CDR3 spans 14 amino acids. V lost 0 bases and J lost 1, with 7 bases in between. The germline CDR1 and CDR2 sequences are SGDLS and YYNGEE. CDR3 sequence: CASSVAPENTEAFF. The CDR3 region has the DNA TGTGCCAGCAGCGTAGCCCCGGAGAACACTGAAGCTTTCTTT. Full variable domain (remainder filled in from reference TRBV9 and TRBJ1-1): DSGVTQTPKHLITATGQRVTLRCSPRSGDLSVYWYQQSLDQGLQFLIQYYNGEERAKGNILERFSAQQFPDLHSELNLSSLELGDSALYFCASSVAPENTEAFFGQGTRLTVV.

The chain carries TRBV25-1 and TRBJ1-5; D not certain. This CDR3 spans 13 amino acids. V was trimmed by 3 bases and J by 6 bases, leaving 9 bases between them. Germline loops: CDR1 MGHDK, CDR2 SYGVNS. The CDR3 region is CASSDGGSQPQHF. CDR3 coding DNA: TGTGCCAGCAGTGATGGAGGATCTCAGCCCCAGCATTTT.